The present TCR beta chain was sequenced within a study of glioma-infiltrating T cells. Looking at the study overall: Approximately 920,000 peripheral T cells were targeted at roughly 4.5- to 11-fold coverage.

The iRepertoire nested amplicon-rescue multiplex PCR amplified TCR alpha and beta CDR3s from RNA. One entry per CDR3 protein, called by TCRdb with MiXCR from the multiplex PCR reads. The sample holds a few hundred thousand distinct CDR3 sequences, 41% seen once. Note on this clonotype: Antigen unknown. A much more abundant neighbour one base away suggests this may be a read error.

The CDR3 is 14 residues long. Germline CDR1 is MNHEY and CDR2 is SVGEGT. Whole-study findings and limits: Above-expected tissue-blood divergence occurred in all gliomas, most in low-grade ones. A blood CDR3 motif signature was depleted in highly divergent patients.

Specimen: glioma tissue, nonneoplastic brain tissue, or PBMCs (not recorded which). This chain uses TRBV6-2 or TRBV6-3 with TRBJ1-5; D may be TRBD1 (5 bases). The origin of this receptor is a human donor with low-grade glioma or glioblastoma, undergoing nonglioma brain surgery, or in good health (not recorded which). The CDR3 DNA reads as TGTGCCAGCAGCGGCAGGGATAGCAATAAGCCCCAGCATTTT. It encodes CASSGRDSNKPQHF.